These 5 T cell receptor beta chains were sequenced from one sample in a study of T cell responses to AZD1222 COVID-19 vaccine. TCRdb's table, derived via immunoSEQ multiplex PCR, lists solely in-frame clones and lacks some. The sample consists of 150,000 or so clones, under 95% of them appearing once. The specimen comprised peripheral blood, sampled on day 0 of AZD1222 vaccination. The receptors stem from an adult in good health.

This chain links TRBV7-2 with TRBJ1-2; 9 nucleotides match TRBD1. Trimming removed 2 bases from V and 2 bases from J; junction bases left unmatched: 3. The CDR3 has 15 amino acids. The germline CDR1 and CDR2 sequences are SGHTA and FQGNSA. CDR3 sequence (DNA): TGTGCCAGCAGCTTATTTGGGACAGGGAACTATGGCTACACCTTC. This translates into CASSLFGTGNYGYTF.

V gene TRBV27 combines with J gene TRBJ1-4, with 9 bases matching TRBD1. This CDR3 spans 15 amino acids. Germline V gene data show CDR1 as MNHEY and CDR2 as SMNVEV (reference sequence). V shed 4 bases, J shed 6 bases, and the junction held 6 bases outside the gene matches. CDR3 amino acids: CASSSRTGAYEKLFF. The CDR3 DNA reads as TGTGCCAGCAGTTCTCGGACAGGGGCCTATGAAAAACTGTTTTTT.

The J gene is TRBJ1-2, the V gene TRBV28; 8 bases are shared with TRBD1. The CDR3 spans 17 residues. Germline-derived CDR1 and CDR2 are MDHEN and SYDVKM. Trimming took 3 bases from V and 2 from J; bases not matched to a gene: 11. CDR3 nucleotides: TGTGCCAGCAGTTTCGGGGCAGGGGGCTGGAGAAACTATGGCTACACCTTC. It encodes CASSFGAGGWRNYGYTF.

This clone occurred once. The V and J genes are TRBV15 and TRBJ2-3; no clear D gene. Trimming cost V 0 bases and J 8 bases, with 6 bases left between them. The CDR3 has 12 amino acids. The V gene's germline CDR1 is LNHNV and CDR2 YYDKDF (reference sequence). CDR3 nucleotide sequence: TGTGCCACCAGCAGAGATGCCACTACGCAGTATTTT. Amino acid sequence: CATSRDATTQYF.

The V and J genes are TRBV7-2 and TRBJ2-1; weak D call: TRBD2 (6 bases). CDR1 and CDR2 (germline): SGHTA, FQGNSA. The V end was cut by 3 bases, the J end by 0 bases, with 15 bases between. The CDR3 covers 17 residues. CDR3 bases: TGTGCCAGCAGCTTTGGCCGCGGGGCGAGCTCCTACAATGAGCAGTTCTTC. Its translation: CASSFGRGASSYNEQFF. Full variable domain (missing parts from reference TRBV7-2 and TRBJ2-1): GAGVSQSPSNKVTEKGKDVELRCDPISGHTALYWYRQSLGQGLEFLIYFQGNSAPDKSGLPSDRFSAERTGGSVSTLTIQRTQQEDSAVYLCASSFGRGASSYNEQFFGPGTRLTVL.